This T cell receptor beta chain was captured by sequencing in a study of blood T cell repertoires in COVID-19. Generated by immunoSEQ multiplex PCR, the TCRdb table keeps only in-frame clones and is missing some. The repertoire holds around 250,000 clones, about nine tenths seen once, with 0.94% in the top ten. The TCR sequence derives from a woman between 35 and 50 years old who had recovered from COVID-19. The sequenced sample consisted of peripheral blood.

Here the CDR3 reads CSVDSTGTDTQYF. DNA of the CDR3: TGCAGCGTTGACTCTACGGGCACAGATACGCAGTATTTT. The chain links TRBV29-1 to TRBJ2-3, with no clear D. From germline, CDR1 is SQVTM and CDR2 ANQGSEA. Trimming cost V 3 bases and J 1 base, with 8 bases left between them. The CDR3 extends over 13 amino acids.